Listed here is a single TCR beta chain. The antigen is not known. This CDR3 is 16 amino acids long. The V and J ends lost 4 bases and 1 base, in that order; junction bases with no gene match: 4. Per germline, CDR1 SGHTS and CDR2 YDEGEE. The repertoire was sequenced with immunoSEQ multiplex PCR; TCRdb's copy has only in-frame clones and lacks some. Altogether approximately 420,000 clones are present, more than 75% being singletons, with the ten largest covering about 3.5%. The sample originates from a study of Ad26.COV2.S vaccination and SARS-CoV-2 variants. Study-wide context: Doses of Ad26.COV2.S were injected into muscle once or twice, 56 days apart.

Study results and caveats: Among vaccine recipients, spike-specific TCR breadth exceeded that of placebo recipients.

Treatment in this sample: about 20 received Ad26.COV2.S at low or high dose, single or two shots; roughly 5 received placebo; per-sample allocation not given. Day 63 after the first injection of vaccine or placebo was the sampling time. The source of this sequence is a person aged 18 to 59 who received the Ad26.COV2.S COVID-19 vaccine or a placebo. Specimen: peripheral blood, collected in a trial of Ad26.COV2.S vaccine versus placebo. The V call is TRBV5-8, the J call TRBJ2-2, with 10 bases identical to TRBD1. The CDR3: CASSPTGGLNTGELFF. The CDR3, as DNA: TGTGCCAGCAGCCCGACAGGGGGCTTGAACACCGGGGAGCTGTTTTTT.